These 22 T cell receptor beta chains came from one sample sequenced in a study of beta chain features in type 1 diabetes. The investigators reverse transcribed all of the isolated RNA, so they sequenced expressed TCRB transcripts. This table comes from immunoSEQ multiplex PCR, and its TCRdb copy is limited to in-frame clones, with some not included. Of 850,000 to 900,000 clones detected, 17% appear once; the ten largest clones hold 0.02% to 0.03%. The sample consisted of naive CD4+ T cells from blood. Source of these receptors: a woman in her late teens or twenties in good health.

This clone was observed a few times. The chain has TRBV18 and TRBJ1-2, with D perhaps matching TRBD1 (5 bases). The CDR3 spans 15 residues. The ends were cut back, 3 bases at V and 3 bases at J, with 14 bases in the middle. The germline V gene encodes CDR1 KGHSH and CDR2 LQKENI. This chain's CDR3 is CASSPTFGGDYGYTF. The DNA of the CDR3 is TGTGCCAGCTCACCGACTTTCGGGGGAGACTATGGCTACACCTTC.

This clone came up many times. The gene calls are TRBV4-3 and TRBJ2-1, with 9 bases fitting TRBD2. The V and J ends lost 3 bases and 4 bases, in that order; junction bases with no gene match: 7. This CDR3 has 16 residues. CDR1 LGHNA and CDR2 YSLEER come from the germline V gene. CDR3 residues: CASSQDPGLAYNEQFF. The CDR3 nucleotides read TGCGCCAGCAGCCAGGACCCGGGACTAGCTTACAATGAGCAGTTCTTC.

The V call is TRBV11-2, the J call TRBJ2-5; perhaps TRBD2 as D (7 bases). The CDR3 totals 13 residues. CDR1 and CDR2 (germline): SGHAT, FQNNGV. Between the trimmed V and J ends, which lost 8 bases and 4 bases, there was a span of 14 bases. The CDR3 bases are TGTGCCAGCGGGGGGGCTAGCCTAGAGACCCAGTACTTC. As protein: CASGGASLETQYF. Combining the CDR3 with reference TRBV11-2 and TRBJ2-5 gives the whole variable domain EAGVAQSPRYKIIEKRQSVAFWCNPISGHATLYWYQQILGQGPKLLIQFQNNGVVDDSQLPKDRFSAERLKGVDSTLKIQPAKLEDSAVYLCASGGASLETQYFGPGTRLLVL.

V is TRBV18 and J is TRBJ2-7; 11 bases are a match to TRBD1. The CDR3 is 16 residues long. V lost 1 base, J lost 7 bases, and 9 bases stayed unmatched. Germline V gene sequence: CDR1 KGHSH, CDR2 LQKENI. The CDR3 nucleotides are TGTGCCAGCTCACCACTGACCGGACAGGGGGCGCATGAGCAGTACTTC. Translating it yields CASSPLTGQGAHEQYF.

The rearrangement links TRBV27 to TRBJ2-7; the D is unclear. The CDR3 length is 15 residues. Trimming took off 3 bases at V and 0 bases at J, with 12 bases between the two ends. Germline assignment: CDR1 MNHEY and CDR2 SMNVEV (reference sequence). CDR3 sequence (DNA): TGTGCCAGCAGTTTCGGCAGGTCGAGCTCCTACGAGCAGTACTTC. It yields the protein CASSFGRSSSYEQYF.

The genes are TRBV12-2 and TRBJ2-3; the table's D call, TRBD2, has no DNA check behind it. TRBV12-2 is deemed a pseudogene. The CDR3 consists of 17 residues. CDR3 protein: CASRPLAGGPPTDTQYF. CDR3 coding DNA: TGTGCAAGTCGCCCATTAGCGGGAGGCCCACCCACAGATACGCAGTATTTT.

A word on this clone: The same CDR3 is also encoded by other DNA sequences in this sample. The rearrangement links TRBV11-2 to TRBJ1-1; D is unclear. The germline V gene encodes CDR1 SGHAT and CDR2 FQNNGV. The CDR3 is made up of 13 amino acids. Trimming cost V 1 base and J 0 bases, with 3 bases left between them. The CDR3 reads CASSLGLNTEAFF. CDR3 coding DNA: TGTGCCAGCAGCTTAGGCTTGAACACTGAAGCTTTCTTT.

This clone occurred a few times. The chain employs TRBV25-1 and TRBJ2-1; 8 bases are a match to TRBD2. Germline assignment: CDR1 MGHDK and CDR2 SYGVNS. Germline trimming cut 4 bases from V and 6 bases from J; bases unmatched to any gene: 11. This CDR3 contains 16 residues. DNA for the CDR3: TGTGCCAGCAGTGCCTCAGGTTTTAGCGGGGTCAATGAGCAGTTCTTC. Translated, it gives CASSASGFSGVNEQFF.

This clone has more than one count but fewer than ten. At the DNA level, this CDR3 is encoded by other sequences in the same sample as well. This chain connects TRBV7-2 to TRBJ2-2; weak D call: TRBD2 (6 bases). The V end lost 0 bases, the J end lost 0 bases, and 8 bases lay between the germline ends. Germline values: CDR1 SGHTA, CDR2 FQGNSA. The CDR3 length is 16 residues. CDR3 nucleotides: TGTGCCAGCAGCTTAGCTAGCGGTACGAACACCGGGGAGCTGTTTTTT. It is translated as CASSLASGTNTGELFF.

In this sample, this clone turned up a few times. The rearrangement uses TRBV18 and TRBJ1-4, with D unresolved. This CDR3 contains 14 residues. The germline gives CDR1 KGHSH, CDR2 LQKENI. Trimming took off 1 base at V and 8 bases at J, with 11 bases between the two ends. This chain's CDR3 is CASSPQTRPEKLFF. CDR3 in DNA: TGTGCCAGCTCACCACAGACAAGGCCCGAAAAACTGTTTTTT.

V is TRBV2 and J is TRBJ2-3; 11 bases align to TRBD2. The J segment lost 1 base and the V segment lost 10 bases, leaving 16 bases of the junction unmatched. The length of the CDR3 is 18 residues. CDR1 SNHLY and CDR2 FYNNEI come from the germline V gene. The chain's CDR3 is CATLGELAGVLGTDTQYF. CDR3 sequence (DNA): TGTGCCACCCTTGGAGAACTAGCGGGAGTCCTCGGCACAGATACGCAGTATTTT.

The chain joins TRBV7-2 to TRBJ2-5; D remains unclear. The CDR3 is made up of 13 amino acids. Trimming left V 9 bases short and J 2 bases short, with 13 bases between. Germline values: CDR1 SGHTA, CDR2 FQGNSA. The CDR3 DNA reads TGTGCCAGTTCTCTTCCGAGTCAAGAGACCCAGTACTTC. Protein sequence: CASSLPSQETQYF.

V is TRBV5-1 and J is TRBJ2-5, with TRBD1 as a possible D gene (5 bases). The V and J ends lost 1 base and 3 bases respectively, with 10 bases between them. Germline-derived CDR1 and CDR2 are SGHRS and YFSETQ. The CDR3 consists of 14 residues. This CDR3 reads CASSLFSREETQYF. DNA of the CDR3: TGCGCCAGCAGCTTGTTTTCCAGGGAAGAGACCCAGTACTTC.

The count of this clone is one. The V call is TRBV15, the J call TRBJ2-2, with no clear D. The V gene's germline CDR1 is LNHNV and CDR2 YYDKDF (reference sequence). Deletions cut 0 bases from V and 6 bases from J, with 14 bases between. The CDR3 contains 16 residues. The CDR3 spells CATSRDPGWSSGELFF. In DNA, the CDR3 is TGTGCCACCAGCAGAGACCCGGGCTGGAGCTCCGGGGAGCTGTTTTTT.

In the case of this clone: One end of the junction fails to match germline, which may point to a read error. The chain carries TRBV7-7 and TRBJ2-2; TRBD1 matches at 7 bases. Germline V gives CDR1 SSHAT, CDR2 FNYEAQ (reference sequence). The CDR3 runs to 15 residues. DNA of the CDR3: TGTGCTAGCAGTCCGGACAGGTCGGGTACCGGGGAGCTGTTTTTT. Its translation: CASSPDRSGTGELFF.

The chain employs TRBV29-1 and TRBJ2-3, with 10 positions matching TRBD1. The CDR3 runs to 13 residues. Germline CDR1 SQVTM, CDR2 ANQGSEA. J lost 5 bases, V lost 7 bases, and 6 bases had no gene match. The CDR3 region has the DNA TGCAGCGCGCGACAGGGGGCCGGAGATACGCAGTATTTT. It encodes CSARQGAGDTQYF.

The chain combines TRBV5-6 with TRBJ2-3; TRBD2 matches 12 bases. The CDR3 is made up of 15 amino acids. Germline V gene data show CDR1 as SGHDT and CDR2 as YYEEEE. The junction had 2 bases not matched to a gene; V was cut back by 2 bases and J by 4 bases. CDR3 nucleotide sequence: TGTGCCAGCAGCTTCCTAGCGGGAGGGCCAGATACGCAGTATTTT. Translation gives CASSFLAGGPDTQYF.

The chain employs TRBV28 and TRBJ2-2; possibly TRBD2 for D (5 bases). The CDR3 runs to 13 residues. V shed 6 bases and J shed 5 bases, with 10 bases lying between them. Germline V lookup: CDR1 MDHEN, CDR2 SYDVKM. In nucleotides, the CDR3 is TGTGCCAGCAGCCACGGAGGAACCGGGGAGCTGTTTTTT. This encodes CASSHGGTGELFF.

This clone was counted only a few times. This chain joins TRBV28 and TRBJ2-1, with 9 bases identical to TRBD2. Losses at the gene ends were 5 bases for V and 0 bases for J; bases not matched to a gene: 17. CDR1 is MDHEN and CDR2 is SYDVKM in the germline V gene. The CDR3 totals 20 residues. Written as DNA, the CDR3 is TGTGCCAGCAGTCATAGCGGGAGAGGTTATTTCTCGGGCTCCTACAATGAGCAGTTCTTC. Translation gives CASSHSGRGYFSGSYNEQFF.

V is TRBV27 and J is TRBJ1-2, with 9 bases matching TRBD1. J lost 2 bases, V lost 6 bases, and 4 bases had no gene match. Germline assignment: CDR1 MNHEY and CDR2 SMNVEV (reference sequence). This CDR3 is 14 amino acids long. The CDR3 nucleotides read TGTGCCAGCAGCCTTGGGACAGGGAACTATGGCTACACCTTC. Its translation is CASSLGTGNYGYTF.

This clone was picked up a small number of times. The sample holds other DNA sequences that translate to the same CDR3. The chain carries TRBV10-3 and TRBJ1-1; 9 nucleotides line up with TRBD1. Germline trimming cut 6 bases from V and 2 bases from J; bases unmatched to any gene: 1. This CDR3 spans 13 amino acids. Per germline, CDR1 ENHRY and CDR2 SYGVKD. DNA for the CDR3: TGTGCCATCAGGGGACAGGGCAACACTGAAGCTTTCTTT. Translation: CAIRGQGNTEAFF.

The chain combines TRBV11-2 with TRBJ2-1, with 12 bases identical to TRBD2. V shed 7 bases, J shed 4 bases, and the junction held 5 bases outside the gene matches. This CDR3 spans 15 amino acids. The germline CDR1 and CDR2 sequences are SGHAT and FQNNGV. The CDR3 region is CASIRGLAGYNEQFF. CDR3 bases: TGTGCCAGCATTCGCGGACTAGCGGGATACAATGAGCAGTTCTTC. Full variable domain (remainder filled in from reference TRBV11-2 and TRBJ2-1): EAGVAQSPRYKIIEKRQSVAFWCNPISGHATLYWYQQILGQGPKLLIQFQNNGVVDDSQLPKDRFSAERLKGVDSTLKIQPAKLEDSAVYLCASIRGLAGYNEQFFGPGTRLTVL.